The 2 T cell receptor beta chains below were found in one sample sequenced in a study of cytomegalovirus exposure and HLA in healthy donors. The primer mix had 60 Vbeta and 13 Jbeta primers. Produced via immunoSEQ multiplex PCR; TCRdb's table is partial and in-frame only. The table has 150,000 or so clones, about 80% seen once; the top ten hold about 1.6%. Sequencing was carried out using PBMCs. All receptors derive from a man aged 35 to 55 in good health and CMV-seronegative.

A single count supports this clone. The CDR3 sequence is CSAEEASYNEQFF. The CDR3 region has the DNA TGCAGCGCCGAGGAGGCCTCCTACAATGAGCAGTTCTTC. This chain connects TRBV29-1 to TRBJ2-1; TRBD2 is a possible D gene (5 bases). CDR3 size: 13 residues. CDR1 and CDR2 (germline): SQVTM, ANQGSEA. The V end lost 7 bases, the J end lost 0 bases, and 10 bases lay between the germline ends.

The chain carries TRBV6-5 and TRBJ1-1, with D maybe TRBD1 (5 bases). This CDR3 has 15 residues. Germline V gene sequence: CDR1 MNHEY, CDR2 SVGAGI. Trimming took off 0 bases at V and 1 base at J, with 9 bases between the two ends. This chain's CDR3 is CASSYSRRGNTEAFF. In nucleotides, the CDR3 is TGTGCCAGCAGTTACTCGCGAAGGGGGAACACTGAAGCTTTCTTT.